This is a list of T cell receptor beta chains from one sample in a study of CD8+ T cells in alopecia areata. Profiling relied on immunoSEQ multiplex PCR, and the TCRdb table lists in-frame clones only, not all of them. Among roughly 130,000 clones listed, 58% were seen once. This specimen consisted of CD4+ T cells sorted from blood, obtained at week 0. These receptors were obtained from a human donor with alopecia areata. Both conserved end residues are part of each CDR3.

v_call | cdr3_aa
TRBV5-1 | CASSSGQGKFDEQYF
TRBV5-4 | CASSLPQARGPDTQYF
TRBV28 | CASSPLPGTGELFF
TRBV15 | CATKGEAGGFHEQFF
TRBV29-1 | CSVDPPLLAGGGDTQYF
TRBV18 | CASSPDRGSRFGNQPQHF
TRBV11-2 | CASSLGRAEGTEAFF
TRBV5-4 | CASSFTGKSEQYF
TRBV2 | CASSDERGYNEQFF
TRBV19 | CASTVMAGVNIQYF
TRBV5-1 | CASSPASGSVSEQYF
TRBV6-1 | CASTPFRNTEAFF
TRBV28 | CASRPTGTNEKLFF
TRBV7-9 | CASSSFRETFFTDTQYF
TRBV9 | CASSASGTPLGNEQYF
TRBV6-5 | CASSSRDYSYEQYF
TRBV5-1 | CASSLAGGRLSVGANVLTF
TRBV7-9 | CASSHKPEPEAKNIQYF
TRBV10-2 | CASSPGLAGRDTQYF
TRBV29-1 | CSVSGGSLENTIYF
TRBV5-1 | CASSLEIMNTEAFF
TRBV27 | CASSLRAHEDYEQYF
TRBV7-2 | CASSLSSGSEDTQYF